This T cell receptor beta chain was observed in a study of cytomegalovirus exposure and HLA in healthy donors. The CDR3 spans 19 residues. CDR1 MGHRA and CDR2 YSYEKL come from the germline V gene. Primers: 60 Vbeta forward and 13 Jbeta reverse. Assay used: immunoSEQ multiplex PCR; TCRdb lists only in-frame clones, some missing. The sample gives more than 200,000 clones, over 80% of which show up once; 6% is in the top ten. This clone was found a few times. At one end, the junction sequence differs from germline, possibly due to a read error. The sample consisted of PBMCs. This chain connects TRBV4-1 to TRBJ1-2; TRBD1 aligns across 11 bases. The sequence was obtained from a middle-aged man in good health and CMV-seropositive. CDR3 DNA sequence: TGCGTCAGCAGTGAACCGACGGACAGGGGGCGCCATAAGGACTATGGCTACACCTTC. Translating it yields CVSSEPTDRGRHKDYGYTF.